This T cell receptor (beta chain) stems from a study of blood T cell repertoires in COVID-19 (dated by TCRdb to about 2020). At the level of the whole study: Samples covering the acute and convalescent phases of COVID-19 were provided by collaborators in the United States, Italy and Spain. The material from the prospective study consisted of cDNA or gDNA derived from T cells, B-cell-depleted T cells, or PBMCs. The dataset comprised deeply sampled blood TCRbeta repertoires from subjects exposed to, actively infected with, or recovered from COVID-19. The repertoires were released in a freely available public database meant as a resource for research on the immune response to SARS-CoV-2. Samples came from the ongoing ImmuneRACE study (first 160 participants) plus 1,254 subjects from 6 global collaborators. A de-identified subject ID, COVID-19 status, age in years and sex were almost always included in the sample metadata. Where HLA class I and class II types were available, the types were taken from metadata supplied by the sample provider, not from assay-based typing.

Results and caveats for the whole study, not just this receptor: How much clinical and demographic metadata was included differed by source and by participant, and the metadata was provided uncurated.

TCRbeta CDR3 regions were amplified from genomic DNA by means of the immunoSEQ Assay, a bias-controlled multiplex PCR. The study's own analysis went as follows. The number of nucleated cells in each sample was estimated by amplification of reference gene primers within the assay. To quantify the absolute abundance of each unique TCRbeta CDR3 rearrangement, sequence reads were collapsed and filtered. For each sample, productive Simpson clonality was calculated as the square root of Simpson's diversity index across productive rearrangements. TCRdb provides this immuneACCESS table in a form limited to in-frame rearrangements. Some clones are lacking; in checked studies, under half of them reflect an unresolved V gene, and why the rest are absent is not known. That table supplies the V and J calls and clone size; D and trimming were determined from the DNA. The sample table records 35,000 to 55,000 clones; about 91% of these occur just once. Over 3.5% of the sample goes to the ten largest clones.

Whole blood was collected in K2EDTA tubes by collaborating institutions according to the institutions' own protocols. Collaborator samples were shipped for TCRbeta analysis as frozen whole blood, isolated PBMCs, or DNA extracted from either sample type. This clone was observed a single time. Its antigen is not yet known. One base away there is no much larger clone; base qualities are not given. The germline V gene sets CDR1 to SGHRS and CDR2 to YFSETQ. Measured from the cysteine to the phenylalanine, the CDR3 is 16 residues long. Here the CDR3 DNA is all that survives: 48 bases in frame from base 1. Trimming takes 2 bases off V and 0 bases off J; junction bases not matched to a gene: 4.

What was sequenced was peripheral blood. The V and J segments used are TRBV5-1 and TRBJ1-4; TRBD1 fits 7 bases in the junction. The sequence was obtained from a human donor in a cohort sampled during active COVID-19. The CDR3 protein: CASSFRTGATNEKLFF. The DNA reads as follows: TGCGCCAGCAGCTTTCGGACAGGAGCAACTAATGAAAAACTGTTTTTT. The reference TRBV5-1 and TRBJ1-4 proteins fill in what lies around the CDR3, so the full variable domain reads KAGVTQTPRYLIKTRGQQVTLSCSPISGHRSVSWYQQTPGQGLQFLFEYFSETQRNKGNFPGRFSGRQFSNSRSEMNVSTLELGDSALYLCASSFRTGATNEKLFFGSGTQLSVL.